The 31 T cell receptor beta chains listed next were all sequenced from one sample in a study of blood T cell repertoires in COVID-19. Measured with immunoSEQ multiplex PCR; TCRdb has only the in-frame clones, and not every one. The sample contains under 300,000 clones, about four fifths of which appear only once. The sample comprised peripheral blood. The receptors stem from a man aged 30 to 39 who had recovered from COVID-19.

The rearrangement links TRBV4-1 to TRBJ2-3; possibly TRBD1 for D (5 bases). The CDR3 has 16 amino acids. CDR1 is MGHRA, CDR2 YSYEKL, per germline. Trimming cost V 1 base and J 1 base, with 12 bases left between them. CDR3 protein: CASSQGQWSGTDTQYF. CDR3 nucleotides: TGCGCCAGCAGCCAAGGACAGTGGAGCGGCACAGATACGCAGTATTTT.

The genes are TRBV6-5 and TRBJ1-1; D is possibly TRBD1 (5 bases). The CDR3 runs 13 residues. CDR1 and CDR2 from the germline V gene are MNHEY and SVGAGI. V gave up 11 bases and J gave up 0 bases, with 13 bases separating them. The CDR3 here is CAASSRVNTEAFF. CDR3 in DNA: TGTGCCGCATCTTCCAGGGTGAACACTGAAGCTTTCTTT.

V is TRBV3-1 (or the pseudogene TRBV3-2) and J is TRBJ2-3; weak D call: TRBD2 (5 bases). The CDR3 extends over 16 amino acids. Germline V gives CDR1 LGHDT, CDR2 YNNKEL (reference sequence). The germline V and J ends were trimmed by 0 bases and 3 bases, with 13 bases remaining between them. CDR3 DNA: TGTGCCAGCAGCCAAGAAGGAAAACTAGGGACAGATACGCAGTATTTT. Translating it yields CASSQEGKLGTDTQYF.

This sequence joins TRBV13 and TRBJ1-4, with TRBD1 matching over 7 bases. V dropped 1 base and J dropped 7; count of bases not matched to a gene: 3. In germline, CDR1 is PRHDT, CDR2 FYEKMQ (reference sequence). The CDR3 covers 14 residues. CDR3 region: CASSLVGGGEKLFF. The CDR3 DNA reads TGTGCCAGCAGCTTAGTAGGGGGCGGTGAAAAACTGTTTTTT.

The rearrangement uses TRBV10-3 and TRBJ2-5; TRBD2 matches 7 bases. The CDR3 covers 12 residues. The germline gives CDR1 ENHRY, CDR2 SYGVKD. Unmatched junction bases numbered 0, after V lost 5 bases and J lost 3 bases. CDR3 amino acids: CAISRGEETQYF. The CDR3 DNA reads TGTGCCATCAGTCGGGGGGAAGAGACCCAGTACTTC.

J is TRBJ2-7 and V is TRBV24-1; the D gene is possibly TRBD1 (6 bases). In germline, CDR1 is KGHDR, CDR2 SFDVKD. V lost 4 bases and J lost 7, with 10 bases in between. There are 12 residues in the CDR3. The CDR3: CATSEGAGEQYF. The CDR3 coding sequence is TGTGCCACCAGTGAGGGGGCTGGGGAGCAGTACTTC.

J is TRBJ2-5 and V is TRBV7-5; TRBD2, as called in the table, went unchecked against the DNA. TRBV7-5 is labeled a pseudogene. CDR3 size: 15 residues. CDR3 residues: CVRSLGSGGQETQYF. CDR3 in DNA: TGTGTCAGAAGCTTAGGGAGCGGGGGTCAAGAGACCCAGTACTTC.

CDR3: CASSTRQEQYV. CDR3 coding DNA: TGTGCCAGCAGTACCCGACAGGAGCAGTACGTC. The chain joins TRBV6-2 or TRBV6-3 to TRBJ2-7, with D possibly being TRBD1 (5 bases). This CDR3 is 11 amino acids long. Per germline, CDR1 MNHEY and CDR2 SVGEGT. Trimming left V 5 bases short and J 7 bases short, with 9 bases between.

This rearrangement joins TRBV7-8 to TRBJ1-2, with 7 bases matching TRBD1. CDR1 and CDR2 (germline): SGHVS, FQNEAQ. Germline trimming cut 4 bases from V and 8 bases from J; bases unmatched to any gene: 10. This CDR3 has 14 amino acids. The CDR3 coding sequence is TGTGCCAGCAGCTCTGGGACAGTCGGCGGGGGCTACACCTTC. This encodes CASSSGTVGGGYTF.

V gene TRBV5-4 combines with J gene TRBJ1-2; TRBD1 aligns across 7 bases. The CDR3 has 14 residues. V was clipped by 2 bases and J by 4 bases; unmatched bases: 5. Germline loops: CDR1 SGHNT, CDR2 YYREEE (reference sequence). The CDR3 DNA reads as TGTGCCAGCAGCTTTGACAGGGAGCTCTATGGCTACACCTTC. Translation gives CASSFDRELYGYTF.

V usage is TRBV11-2 and J usage is TRBJ2-5, with D maybe TRBD1 (6 bases). V lost 5 bases, J lost 4 bases, and 14 bases lay in between. CDR1 and CDR2 (germline): SGHAT, FQNNGV. The CDR3 runs 14 residues. CDR3 in DNA: TGTGCCAGCAGCCCCCTCACAGGGATAGAGACCCAGTACTTC. Translation: CASSPLTGIETQYF.

The rearrangement uses TRBV5-5 and TRBJ2-1, with D unresolved. CDR1 is SGHKS and CDR2 is YYEKEE in the germline V gene (reference sequence). V lost 2 bases and J 3 bases, leaving 12 bases between the germline ends. CDR3 length equals 15 residues. The CDR3 nucleotides are TGTGCCAGCAGCTTCCGACTTGGTGGCTACAATGAGCAGTTCTTC. The encoded protein is CASSFRLGGYNEQFF.

J is TRBJ2-1 and V is TRBV7-7; 16 bases are a match to TRBD2. Germline trimming cut 5 bases from V and 6 bases from J; bases unmatched to any gene: 7. Germline values: CDR1 SSHAT, CDR2 FNYEAQ (reference sequence). This CDR3 is built from 17 residues. In DNA form, the CDR3 reads TGTGCCAGCAGCCCTGGGACTAGCGGGGGGGCGGGCAATGAGCAGTTCTTC. Protein: CASSPGTSGGAGNEQFF.

In this sample, this clone turned up a few times. The chain joins TRBV6-4 to TRBJ2-3, with a tentative D call TRBD1 (5 bases). This CDR3 is 14 amino acids long. Germline V gene data show CDR1 as MRHNA and CDR2 as SNTAGT. V was trimmed by 4 bases and J by 0 bases, leaving 8 bases between them. CDR3 residues: CASSVSGSTDTQYF. The CDR3, as DNA: TGTGCCAGCAGTGTGTCAGGGAGCACAGATACGCAGTATTTT.

The chain has TRBV6-4 and TRBJ2-1, with 10 nucleotides matching TRBD1. The length of the CDR3 is 16 residues. Germline V gene sequence: CDR1 MRHNA, CDR2 SNTAGT. Unmatched junction bases numbered 2, after V lost 0 bases and J lost 3 bases. The CDR3, as DNA: TGTGCCAGCAGTGACTCAGGGACAGGGGACTACAATGAGCAGTTCTTC. Its translation: CASSDSGTGDYNEQFF.

The V and J genes are TRBV29-1 and TRBJ2-6, with unresolved D. With 3 bases removed from V and 0 bases from J, the gap between germline ends came to 6 bases. Germline CDR1 reads SQVTM; CDR2 reads ANQGSEA. The CDR3 spans 14 residues. CDR3 DNA: TGCAGCGTTGAGGCAGTCTCTGGGGCCAACGTCCTGACTTTC. Protein: CSVEAVSGANVLTF.

The chain recombines TRBV5-6 with TRBJ1-3, with a tentative D call TRBD1 (6 bases). Trimming removed 2 bases at V and 1 base at J, with 7 bases between. CDR1 SGHDT and CDR2 YYEEEE come from the germline V gene. This CDR3 region has 14 residues. CDR3 sequence reads: CASSLGGSGNTIYF. The CDR3 nucleotides are TGTGCCAGCAGCTTAGGGGGTTCTGGAAACACCATATATTTT. The entire variable domain, with the rest obtained from reference TRBV5-6 and TRBJ1-3, is as follows: DAGVTQSPTHLIKTRGQQVTLRCSPKSGHDTVSWYQQALGQGPQFIFQYYEEEERQRGNFPDRFSGHQFPNYSSELNVNALLLGDSALYLCASSLGGSGNTIYFGEGSWLTVV.

A single count supports this clone. The rearrangement links TRBV19 to TRBJ2-1, with 10 nucleotides matching TRBD2. Per the germline V gene, CDR1 is LNHDA and CDR2 is SQIVND (reference sequence). This CDR3 is 16 amino acids long. Losses at the gene ends were 4 bases for V and 8 bases for J; bases not matched to a gene: 11. CDR3 residues: CASSRAVGLAQDEQFF. CDR3 sequence (DNA): TGTGCCAGTAGTAGGGCGGTGGGACTAGCGCAAGATGAGCAGTTCTTC.

As to this clone: One junction end does not reproduce the germline sequence, and a read error may be involved. Other DNA sequences of this sample code for an identical CDR3. The chain recombines TRBV7-9 with TRBJ1-2; TRBD1 is a possible D gene (5 bases). The CDR3 loop spans 15 amino acids. Germline CDR1 reads SEHNR; CDR2 reads FQNEAQ (reference sequence). CDR3 region: CASSPTSGGNYGYTF. CDR3 bases: TGTGCCAGCAGCCCGACTTCTGGGGGGAACTATGGTTACACCTTC.

This clone occurred a few times. The chain links TRBV7-2 to TRBJ1-1, with D unclear. V was trimmed by 1 base and J by 0 bases, leaving 6 bases between them. The germline V gene encodes CDR1 SGHTA and CDR2 FQGNSA. The CDR3 length is 14 residues. CDR3 sequence (DNA): TGTGCCAGCAGCTTAGGGCGGATGAACACTGAAGCTTTCTTT. Translation: CASSLGRMNTEAFF.

This chain links TRBV10-1 with TRBJ2-7, with 8 bases identical to TRBD1. Germline V gene data show CDR1 as WNHNN and CDR2 as SYGVQD (reference sequence). The junction had 5 bases not matched to a gene; V was cut back by 1 base and J by 3 bases. The length of the CDR3 is 15 residues. The CDR3, as DNA: TGCGCCAGCAGTGAGTTGCAGGGGGCAGACTACGAGCAGTACTTC. It translates to CASSELQGADYEQYF.

This clone was recorded many times. The chain couples TRBV12-3 or TRBV12-4 to TRBJ2-7; a possible D gene is TRBD2 (5 bases). With 10 bases removed from V and 4 bases from J, the gap between germline ends came to 11 bases. This CDR3 region has 11 residues. The CDR3 DNA follows: TGTGCCATCCTCCGGGGTTACGAGCAGTACTTC. It codes for CAILRGYEQYF.

The rearrangement joins TRBV2 to TRBJ2-2; TRBD2 matches at 12 bases. V dropped 4 bases and J dropped 2; count of bases not matched to a gene: 2. The CDR3 covers 16 residues. Germline V gene lookup returns CDR1 SNHLY and CDR2 FYNNEI. CDR3 region: CASSGTSGDNTGELFF. CDR3 sequence (DNA): TGTGCCAGCAGTGGGACTAGCGGGGATAACACCGGGGAGCTGTTTTTT.

The gene calls are TRBV2 and TRBJ2-7, with 8 bases matching TRBD2. CDR3 size: 12 residues. Germline V CDR1 and CDR2: SNHLY, FYNNEI. V was pared by 6 bases and J by 13 bases, with 11 bases of the junction left unmatched. CDR3 loop: CASSSGTREGYF. In DNA form, the CDR3 reads TGTGCCAGCAGCTCCGGGACCCGGGAGGGTTACTTC.

The V gene is TRBV4-1, the J gene TRBJ1-3, with TRBD1 identical over 8 bases. The V gene's germline CDR1 is MGHRA and CDR2 YSYEKL. The CDR3 runs 16 residues. J lost 1 base, V lost 3 bases, and 5 bases had no gene match. In DNA, the CDR3 is TGCGCCAGCAGCCATAGGACAGGGTTATCTGGAAACACCATATATTTT. Translating it yields CASSHRTGLSGNTIYF.

The chain has TRBV5-1 and TRBJ2-1; 13 bases match TRBD2. Trimming at V came to 4 bases and at J to 9 bases, leaving 13 bases not matched to a gene. Germline V gene lookup returns CDR1 SGHRS and CDR2 YFSETQ. The CDR3 runs 17 residues. CDR3 amino acids: CASSRRTSGGAGGEQFF. CDR3 DNA: TGCGCCAGCAGCCGTCGGACTAGCGGGGGCGCAGGGGGTGAGCAGTTCTTC. The whole variable domain, remainder taken from reference TRBV5-1 and TRBJ2-1, is KAGVTQTPRYLIKTRGQQVTLSCSPISGHRSVSWYQQTPGQGLQFLFEYFSETQRNKGNFPGRFSGRQFSNSRSEMNVSTLELGDSALYLCASSRRTSGGAGGEQFFGPGTRLTVL.

This clone was picked up a small number of times. The J gene is TRBJ2-5, the V gene TRBV12-3 or TRBV12-4; D may be TRBD2 (6 bases). The CDR3 has 13 residues. V lost 4 bases and J 3 bases, leaving 9 bases between the germline ends. This chain's CDR3 is CASSWGDEETQYF. Written as DNA, the CDR3 is TGTGCCAGCAGTTGGGGGGATGAAGAGACCCAGTACTTC.

This clone was counted once. The chain employs TRBV6-5 and TRBJ1-3, with a possible D match to TRBD1 (5 bases). V lost 8 bases to trimming and J lost 4 bases, with 12 bases between them. There are 13 residues in the CDR3. From germline, CDR1 is MNHEY and CDR2 SVGAGI. CDR3 sequence (DNA): TGTGCCAGCCGCCCAGGGTCGGGAAACACCATATATTTT. It is translated as CASRPGSGNTIYF.

This clone was observed a handful of times. The chain couples TRBV20-1 to TRBJ1-1, with D unresolved. Germline V lookup: CDR1 DFQATT, CDR2 SNEGSKA (reference sequence). The CDR3 is 8 amino acids. CDR3 sequence reads: CRGGEAFF. The CDR3 coding sequence is TGCAGGGGAGGTGAAGCTTTCTTT.

This clone was seen a few times. The rearrangement uses TRBV5-4 and TRBJ1-1, with 7 bases aligning to TRBD1. CDR3 length: 14 residues. Losses at the gene ends were 7 bases for V and 6 bases for J; bases not matched to a gene: 12. CDR1 is SGHNT and CDR2 is YYREEE in the germline V gene (reference sequence). CDR3 in amino acids: CASGDREVLSEAFF. The CDR3 DNA reads TGTGCCAGCGGCGACAGGGAGGTATTATCTGAAGCTTTCTTT.

V and J are TRBV5-6 and TRBJ2-2; 8 nucleotides agree with TRBD1. The CDR3 consists of 17 residues. The junction had 9 bases not matched to a gene; V was cut back by 4 bases and J by 1 base. Per the germline V gene, CDR1 is SGHDT and CDR2 is YYEEEE. The DNA of the CDR3 is TGTGCCAGCAGCACCCGATTAGGGACAGGGAACACCGGGGAGCTGTTTTTT. This sequence encodes CASSTRLGTGNTGELFF.